This record looks at one TCR beta chain sequence and its context. Donors were healthy HIV-negative adults without recent acute infections or vaccinations. Assay: immunoSEQ multiplex PCR; the TCRdb copy retains only in-frame clones and omits some. Of about 480,000 clones in the sample, 60% to 85% were seen once. V lost 5 bases and J lost 4, with 8 bases in between. Germline V gives CDR1 KGHSH, CDR2 LQKENI. This CDR3 is built from 13 residues. This entry belongs to a study of shared clonotypes between healthy human individuals. The TCR comes from a woman in her forties in good health. Some clones in this sample may be carry-over from other donors' samples. The sequenced material came from PBMCs. This chain links TRBV18 with TRBJ2-2, with D tentatively TRBD1 (6 bases). The CDR3 DNA follows: TGTGCCAGCTCAACAGGGAGCACCGGGGAGCTGTTTTTT. As protein: CASSTGSTGELFF.